These 7 T cell receptor beta chains originate from one sample sequenced in a study of blood T cell repertoires in COVID-19. Data came from immunoSEQ multiplex PCR; TCRdb stores just in-frame clones and leaves some out. The sample holds about 70,000 clones, about nine tenths seen once. The sequencing sample was made of peripheral blood. The receptors here all came from a woman aged 70-85 years with acute or convalescent COVID-19.

The rearrangement links TRBV10-3 to TRBJ1-1; TRBD1 might be the D (6 bases). The V end was cut by 4 bases, the J end by 5 bases, with 17 bases between. The CDR3 extends over 15 amino acids. Germline values: CDR1 ENHRY, CDR2 SYGVKD. The CDR3 sequence is CAISAGGGGRTEAFF. For the CDR3, the DNA is TGTGCCATCAGTGCCGGCGGGGGGGGCCGAACTGAAGCTTTCTTT.

The V call is TRBV29-1, the J call TRBJ2-3; 12 nucleotides line up with TRBD2. Per germline, CDR1 SQVTM and CDR2 ANQGSEA. V lost 7 bases, J lost 3 bases, and 5 bases stayed unmatched. This CDR3 has 14 residues. The chain's CDR3 is CSASGRALTDTQYF. CDR3 DNA sequence: TGCAGCGCTAGCGGGAGGGCCTTAACAGATACGCAGTATTTT.

The chain recombines TRBV5-6 with TRBJ1-5; D is unresolved. Trimming removed 3 bases at V and 4 bases at J, with 14 bases between. Per germline, CDR1 SGHDT and CDR2 YYEEEE. This CDR3 is built from 15 residues. The CDR3 reads CASSSTPGENQPQHF. CDR3 coding DNA: TGTGCCAGCAGCTCCACGCCCGGGGAAAATCAGCCCCAGCATTTT.

The table lists this clone with a count of one. Other DNA sequences of this sample code for an identical CDR3. The chain is built from TRBV5-1 and TRBJ1-5, with TRBD1 as a possible D gene (6 bases). The CDR3 covers 14 residues. Per germline, CDR1 SGHRS and CDR2 YFSETQ. The germline V and J ends were trimmed by 2 bases and 1 base, with 7 bases remaining between them. The CDR3 sequence is CASSLGGSNQPQHF. The CDR3 DNA follows: TGCGCCAGCAGCTTAGGGGGAAGCAATCAGCCCCAGCATTTT.

The chain links TRBV6-5 to TRBJ1-5; D is unclear. CDR1 and CDR2 (germline): MNHEY, SVGAGI. V was trimmed by 6 bases and J by 6 bases, leaving 12 bases between them. This CDR3 comprises 13 residues. The CDR3 DNA is TGTGCCAGCAGACTCCGTGGTGGTCAGCCCCAGCATTTT. It yields the protein CASRLRGGQPQHF.

The CDR3 region has the DNA TGTGCCAGCAGTTCCCAGGGGGCGCACGCCTACAATGAGCAGTTCTTC. It is translated as CASSSQGAHAYNEQFF. The genes are TRBV28 and TRBJ2-1; 8 bases agree with TRBD1. With V trimmed by 4 bases and J by 2 bases, 7 bases remained unmatched. Germline V gene lookup returns CDR1 MDHEN and CDR2 SYDVKM. The CDR3 runs 16 residues.

The chain employs TRBV10-3 and TRBJ2-1; TRBD2 agrees at 10 bases. The germline gives CDR1 ENHRY, CDR2 SYGVKD. Trimming cost V 0 bases and J 9 bases; bases outside gene matches: 8. The CDR3 extends over 16 amino acids. The CDR3 coding sequence is TGTGCCATCAGTGAGTCGAGAGCGGGGGGGCAATTTGAGCAGTTCTTC. Its protein product is CAISESRAGGQFEQFF.